This entry lists 18 T cell receptor beta chains sequenced from one sample in a study of cytomegalovirus exposure and HLA in healthy donors. It was with 60 Vbeta and 13 Jbeta primers that the PCR ran. Here immunoSEQ multiplex PCR was the method, and the copy in TCRdb shows in-frame clones only, minus some. The data hold 90,000 to 120,000 clones, with 81% observed a single time. What was sequenced was PBMCs. Source of these receptors: a young man in good health and CMV-seronegative.

The chain recombines TRBV20-1 with TRBJ2-7; 9 nucleotides align to TRBD1. CDR1 and CDR2 from the germline V gene are DFQATT and SNEGSKA (reference sequence). V gave up 4 bases and J gave up 13 bases; unmatched junction bases: 5. The CDR3 is made up of 10 amino acids. CDR3 sequence reads: CSATGTGYYF. In nucleotides, the CDR3 is TGCAGTGCTACCGGGACAGGGTATTACTTC.

V gene TRBV11-2 combines with J gene TRBJ2-5, with D perhaps matching TRBD2 (5 bases). Trimming stripped 4 bases from V and 3 bases from J, with 15 bases between. Per germline, CDR1 SGHAT and CDR2 FQNNGV. This CDR3 has 15 residues. The CDR3 DNA reads as TGTGCCAGCAGCTCCACCGAGGGAGTCGAAGAGACCCAGTACTTC. Its translation: CASSSTEGVEETQYF.

This chain links TRBV5-1 with TRBJ2-7, with a possible D match to TRBD2 (5 bases). The CDR3 sequence is 14 residues long. V was shortened by 0 bases and J by 6 bases, with 13 bases between the two germline ends. CDR1 is SGHRS, CDR2 YFSETQ, per germline. The CDR3 region has the DNA TGCGCCAGCAGCTTGGACCTAGGTCGGGGCGAGCAGTACTTC. It translates to CASSLDLGRGEQYF.

The V call is TRBV7-9, the J call TRBJ2-3; D uncertain. V was pared by 4 bases and J by 1 base, with 3 bases between. CDR1 is SEHNR, CDR2 FQNEAQ, per germline (reference sequence). The CDR3 runs 12 residues. Written as DNA, the CDR3 is TGTGCCAGCAGCTCCGGCACAGATACGCAGTATTTT. Translating gives CASSSGTDTQYF. Full variable domain (missing parts from reference TRBV7-9 and TRBJ2-3): DTGVSQNPRHKITKRGQNVTFRCDPISEHNRLYWYRQTLGQGPEFLTYFQNEAQLEKSRLLSDRFSAERPKGSFSTLEIQRTEQGDSAMYLCASSSGTDTQYFGPGTRLTVL.

V usage is TRBV10-2 and J usage is TRBJ1-1, with D possibly matching TRBD1 (6 bases). The CDR3 loop spans 14 amino acids. The V end lost 6 bases, the J end lost 1 base, and 12 bases lay between the germline ends. Germline V gene data show CDR1 as WSHSY and CDR2 as SAAADI. The CDR3 spells CASRTGRGNTEAFF. The CDR3 DNA reads as TGCGCCAGCAGAACAGGGAGGGGGAACACTGAAGCTTTCTTT.

This chain joins TRBV15 and TRBJ1-1; 7 bases are shared with TRBD1. Germline CDR1 is LNHNV and CDR2 is YYDKDF (reference sequence). V was clipped by 8 bases and J by 4 bases; unmatched bases: 10. This CDR3 is 14 amino acids long. The CDR3 DNA reads as TGTGCCACCGTCGAGACAGGGCGCAGCACTGAAGCTTTCTTT. The encoded protein is CATVETGRSTEAFF.

The rearrangement links TRBV6-1 to TRBJ1-2, with D maybe TRBD1 (5 bases). The V gene's germline CDR1 is MNHNS and CDR2 SASEGT. Trimming took 2 bases from V and 11 from J, leaving 15 bases between them. The CDR3 runs 13 residues. CDR3 DNA sequence: TGTGCCAGCAGTGAAAGCGGGGGACGGGCTTACACCTTC. Protein: CASSESGGRAYTF.

The chain recombines TRBV27 with TRBJ2-7, with TRBD2 matching 8 bases. There are 13 residues in the CDR3. Trimming removed 6 bases from V and 4 bases from J; junction bases left unmatched: 5. CDR1 and CDR2 (germline): MNHEY, SMNVEV (reference sequence). The CDR3: CASRAGGLYEQYF. In DNA form, the CDR3 reads TGTGCCAGCAGGGCGGGAGGACTATACGAGCAGTACTTC.

DNA for the CDR3: TGCAGCGTTGGGACAAGTATTGGAAACACCATATATTTT. It yields the protein CSVGTSIGNTIYF. The genes are TRBV29-1 and TRBJ1-3; a weak D match, TRBD1 (5 bases). CDR1 is SQVTM and CDR2 is ANQGSEA in the germline V gene. The CDR3 covers 13 residues. V shed 4 bases and J shed 3 bases, with 10 bases lying between them.

The rearrangement joins TRBV7-2 to TRBJ1-2, with D possibly TRBD1 on 6 matching bases. In germline, CDR1 is SGHTA, CDR2 FQGNSA. Trimming pared 5 bases from V and 8 bases from J, leaving 15 bases between. CDR3 length equals 13 residues. CDR3 sequence (DNA): TGTGCCAGCAGCCGAGGGACATACGGAGGCTACACCTTC. It yields the protein CASSRGTYGGYTF.

The genes are TRBV30 and TRBJ2-7; 8 bases fit TRBD2. The CDR3 is made up of 15 amino acids. V dropped 4 bases and J dropped 2; count of bases not matched to a gene: 10. CDR1 is GTSNPN, CDR2 SVGIG, per germline (reference sequence). CDR3 bases: TGTGCCTGGAAAGCTAATCTAGCGGGTGCCTACGAGCAGTACTTC. It yields the protein CAWKANLAGAYEQYF.

The V call is TRBV14, the J call TRBJ1-1; no reliable D call. There are 13 residues in the CDR3. Germline CDR1 SGHDN, CDR2 FVKESK. Trimming took 4 bases from V and 5 from J, leaving 11 bases between them. CDR3 residues: CASSLLGGTEAFF. In DNA, the CDR3 is TGTGCCAGCAGCCTCTTAGGCGGGACTGAAGCTTTCTTT.

On this clone: Germline is not matched at one junction end, which may reflect a read error. The chain has TRBV4-2 and TRBJ1-4, with D uncertain. Germline CDR1 LGHNA, CDR2 YNFKEQ. CDR3 length: 13 amino acids. CDR3 residues: CAGSLEINEKLFF. The CDR3 DNA follows: TGTGCCGGCAGCCTGGAGATTAATGAAAAACTGTTTTTT.

The chain is built from TRBV4-1 and TRBJ1-5; possible D gene TRBD1, 6 bases. This CDR3 comprises 16 residues. The V gene lost 1 base and the J gene lost 4 bases, with 14 bases spanning the gap. CDR1 is MGHRA, CDR2 YSYEKL, per germline. In nucleotides, the CDR3 is TGCGCCAGCAGCCAAGTACCAGGGGATTGGAATCAGCCCCAGCATTTT. It encodes CASSQVPGDWNQPQHF.

Here the CDR3 reads CASSAGTGSRKLFF. As DNA, the CDR3 is TGTGCCAGTAGTGCCGGGACAGGGTCCCGAAAACTGTTTTTT. The chain recombines TRBV19 with TRBJ1-4; 9 nucleotides line up with TRBD1. Trimming removed 5 bases from V and 10 bases from J; junction bases left unmatched: 8. Germline CDR1 reads LNHDA; CDR2 reads SQIVND (reference sequence). The CDR3 consists of 14 residues. Complete variable domain (other parts from reference TRBV19 and TRBJ1-4): DGGITQSPKYLFRKEGQNVTLSCEQNLNHDAMYWYRQDPGQGLRLIYYSQIVNDFQKGDIAEGYSVSREKKESFPLTVTSAQKNPTAFYLCASSAGTGSRKLFFGSGTQLSVL.

The rearrangement uses TRBV7-9 and TRBJ1-4; maybe TRBD1 (5 bases). CDR1 is SEHNR, CDR2 FQNEAQ, per germline (reference sequence). V lost 5 bases to trimming and J lost 7 bases, with 14 bases between them. The CDR3 is 14 amino acids. The CDR3 region is CASSLGPEGEKLFF. The CDR3, as DNA: TGTGCCAGCAGCCTGGGACCGGAGGGTGAAAAACTGTTTTTT. Variable domain in full (rest from reference TRBV7-9 and TRBJ1-4): DTGVSQNPRHKITKRGQNVTFRCDPISEHNRLYWYRQTLGQGPEFLTYFQNEAQLEKSRLLSDRFSAERPKGSFSTLEIQRTEQGDSAMYLCASSLGPEGEKLFFGSGTQLSVL.

This clone was seen more than once but under ten times. The chain links TRBV29-1 to TRBJ1-1, with 8 bases matching TRBD1. The V and J ends lost 7 bases and 1 base, in that order; junction bases with no gene match: 2. Germline V lookup: CDR1 SQVTM, CDR2 ANQGSEA. This CDR3 is built from 12 residues. The CDR3 DNA sequence: TGCAGCGCGGACAGGGCGAACACTGAAGCTTTCTTT. This gives the protein CSADRANTEAFF.

J is TRBJ2-1 and V is TRBV11-1; tentatively, D is TRBD2 (7 bases). Germline V gene sequence: CDR1 SGHAT, CDR2 FQDESV (reference sequence). The CDR3 covers 15 residues. V was clipped by 5 bases and J by 0 bases, with 11 bases between them. The CDR3 region has the DNA TGTGCCAGCAGCCGGGGGGCCAGCTCCTACAATGAGCAGTTCTTC. It is translated as CASSRGASSYNEQFF.